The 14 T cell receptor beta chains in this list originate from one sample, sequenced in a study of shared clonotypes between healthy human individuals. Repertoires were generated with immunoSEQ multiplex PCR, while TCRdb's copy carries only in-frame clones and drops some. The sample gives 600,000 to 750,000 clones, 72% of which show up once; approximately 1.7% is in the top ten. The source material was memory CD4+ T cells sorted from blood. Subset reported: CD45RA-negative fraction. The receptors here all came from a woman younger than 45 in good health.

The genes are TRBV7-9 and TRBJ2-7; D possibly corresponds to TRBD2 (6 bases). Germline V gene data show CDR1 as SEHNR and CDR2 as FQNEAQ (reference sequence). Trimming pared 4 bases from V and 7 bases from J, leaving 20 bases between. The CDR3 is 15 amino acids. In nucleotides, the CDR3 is TGTGCCAGCAGCTCGCCCTTACTGGTGGGGAGGGAGCAGTACTTC. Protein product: CASSSPLLVGREQYF.

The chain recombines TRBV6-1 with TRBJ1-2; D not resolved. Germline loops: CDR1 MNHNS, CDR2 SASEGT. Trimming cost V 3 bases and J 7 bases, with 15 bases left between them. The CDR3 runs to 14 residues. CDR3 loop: CASSESGRNGGYTF. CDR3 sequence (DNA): TGTGCCAGCAGTGAGTCGGGCAGGAACGGTGGCTACACCTTC.

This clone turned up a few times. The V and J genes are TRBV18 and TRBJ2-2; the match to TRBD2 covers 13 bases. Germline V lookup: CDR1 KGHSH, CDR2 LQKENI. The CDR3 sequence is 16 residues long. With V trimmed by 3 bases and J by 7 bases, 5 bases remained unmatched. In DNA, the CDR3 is TGTGCCAGCTCACCGGGACTAGCGGGGCCCGGCGGGGAGCTGTTTTTT. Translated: CASSPGLAGPGGELFF. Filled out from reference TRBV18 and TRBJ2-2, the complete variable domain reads NAGVMQNPRHLVRRRGQEARLRCSPMKGHSHVYWYRQLPEEGLKFMVYLQKENIIDESGMPKERFSAEFPKEGPSILRIQQVVRGDSAAYFCASSPGLAGPGGELFFGEGSRLTVL.

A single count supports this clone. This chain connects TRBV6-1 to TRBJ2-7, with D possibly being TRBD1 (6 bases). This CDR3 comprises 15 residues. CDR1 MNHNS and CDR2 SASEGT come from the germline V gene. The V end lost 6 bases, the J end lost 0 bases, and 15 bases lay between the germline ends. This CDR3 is CASRMGATTSYEQYF. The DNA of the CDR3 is TGTGCCAGCAGAATGGGGGCGACTACCTCCTACGAGCAGTACTTC.

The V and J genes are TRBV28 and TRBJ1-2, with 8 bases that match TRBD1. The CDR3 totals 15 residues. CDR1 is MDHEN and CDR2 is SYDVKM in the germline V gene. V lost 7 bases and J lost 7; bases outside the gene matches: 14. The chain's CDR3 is CASNLPGGGVFGYTF. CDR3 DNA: TGTGCCAGCAATCTACCAGGGGGCGGAGTCTTTGGCTACACCTTC.

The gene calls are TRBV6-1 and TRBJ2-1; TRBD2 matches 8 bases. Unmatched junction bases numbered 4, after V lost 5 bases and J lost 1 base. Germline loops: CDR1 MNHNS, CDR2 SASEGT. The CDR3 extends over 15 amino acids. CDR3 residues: CASSMAGGSYNEQFF. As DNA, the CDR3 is TGTGCCAGCAGTATGGCGGGAGGTTCCTACAATGAGCAGTTCTTC.

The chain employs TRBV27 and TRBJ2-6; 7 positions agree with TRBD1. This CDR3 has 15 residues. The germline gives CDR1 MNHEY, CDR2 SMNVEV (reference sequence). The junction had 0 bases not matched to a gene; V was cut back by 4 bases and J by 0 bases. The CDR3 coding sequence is TGTGCCAGCAGTTCAGGGGGCTCTGGGGCCAACGTCCTGACTTTC. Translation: CASSSGGSGANVLTF.

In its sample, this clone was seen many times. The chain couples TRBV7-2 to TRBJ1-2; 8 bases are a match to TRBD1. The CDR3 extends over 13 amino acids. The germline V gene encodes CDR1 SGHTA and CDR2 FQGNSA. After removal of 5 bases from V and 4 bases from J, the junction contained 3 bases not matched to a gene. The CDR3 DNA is TGTGCCAGCAGCCCGGGACAGGTCTATGGCTACACCTTC. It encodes CASSPGQVYGYTF. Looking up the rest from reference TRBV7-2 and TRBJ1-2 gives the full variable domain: GAGVSQSPSNKVTEKGKDVELRCDPISGHTALYWYRQSLGQGLEFLIYFQGNSAPDKSGLPSDRFSAERTGGSVSTLTIQRTQQEDSAVYLCASSPGQVYGYTFGSGTRLTVV.

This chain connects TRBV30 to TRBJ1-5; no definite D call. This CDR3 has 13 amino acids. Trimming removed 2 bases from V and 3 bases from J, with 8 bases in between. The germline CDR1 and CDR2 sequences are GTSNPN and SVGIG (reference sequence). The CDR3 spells CAWSTDDNQPQHF. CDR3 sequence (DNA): TGTGCCTGGAGTACTGATGACAATCAGCCCCAGCATTTT.

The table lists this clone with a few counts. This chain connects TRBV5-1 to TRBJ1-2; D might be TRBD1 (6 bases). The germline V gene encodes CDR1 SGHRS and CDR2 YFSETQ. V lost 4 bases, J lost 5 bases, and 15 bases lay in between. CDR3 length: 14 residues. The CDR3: CASSRSGQSYGYTF. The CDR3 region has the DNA TGCGCCAGCAGCCGCAGTGGACAGTCATATGGCTACACCTTC.

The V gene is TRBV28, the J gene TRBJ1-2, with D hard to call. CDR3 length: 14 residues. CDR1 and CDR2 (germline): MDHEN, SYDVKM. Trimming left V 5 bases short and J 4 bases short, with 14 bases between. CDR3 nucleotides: TGTGCCAGCAGTGGAAGCCGACGGATCTATGGCTACACCTTC. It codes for CASSGSRRIYGYTF.

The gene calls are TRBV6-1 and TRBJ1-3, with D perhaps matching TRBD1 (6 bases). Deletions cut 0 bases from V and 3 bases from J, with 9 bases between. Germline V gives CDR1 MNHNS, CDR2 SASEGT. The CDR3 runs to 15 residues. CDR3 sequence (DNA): TGTGCCAGCAGTGAAGCGGGGGGCAGTGGAAACACCATATATTTT. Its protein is CASSEAGGSGNTIYF.

Here the CDR3 DNA reads TGTGCCAGCAGTGAAGCGAATCAGGGAAAAGAGACCCAGTACTTC. Translation: CASSEANQGKETQYF. The rearrangement uses TRBV2 and TRBJ2-5; a possible D gene is TRBD1 (5 bases). Germline V gene sequence: CDR1 SNHLY, CDR2 FYNNEI. The CDR3 spans 15 residues. Trimming removed 0 bases at V and 3 bases at J, with 11 bases between.

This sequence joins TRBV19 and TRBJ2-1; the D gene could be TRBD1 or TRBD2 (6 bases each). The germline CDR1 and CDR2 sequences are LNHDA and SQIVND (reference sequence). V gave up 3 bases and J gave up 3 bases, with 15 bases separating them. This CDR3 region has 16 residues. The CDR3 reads CASSITGASSYNEQFF. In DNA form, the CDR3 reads TGTGCCAGTAGTATCACGGGGGCTAGTAGCTACAATGAGCAGTTCTTC.